The rows below give T cell receptor beta chains drawn from one sample of a study of control samples from healthy donors and cancer patients. Repertoires were generated with immunoSEQ multiplex PCR, while TCRdb's copy carries only in-frame clones and drops some. There are about 190,000 clones in the sample; about 90% occur only once, and 1.5% to 2% lies in the top ten. The source material was blood. The source of these receptors is a man aged 25-45 years in good health. CDR3s include the opening cysteine and the closing phenylalanine or tryptophan. The D gene is left open where the match is weak. Clone size is not always given. Where it is, it says once, few, many or a class for expanded clones.

TRBV29-1	TRBD2	-	TRBJ2-1	TGCAGCGTTGGTACTAGCGGGGTTTACAATGAGCAGTTCTTC	CSVGTSGVYNEQFF
TRBV6-5	TRBD1	-	TRBJ1-5	TGTGCCAGCATTGCCTGGGACAGGGGCAATCAGCCCCAGCATTTT	CASIAWDRGNQPQHF
TRBV4-1	-	once	TRBJ1-5	TGCGCCAGCAGCCAAGATCGAGGGCAGCCCCAGCATTTT	CASSQDRGQPQHF
TRBV10-1	TRBD2	-	TRBJ2-3	TGCGCCAGCAGTGATCCTTTAGCGGGGGAGCGCACAGATACGCAGTATTTT	CASSDPLAGERTDTQYF
TRBV30	-	-	TRBJ1-2	TGTGCCTGGAGTGGGGGGTTTAACTATGGCTACACCTTC	CAWSGGFNYGYTF
TRBV3-1/TRBV3-2	-	-	TRBJ1-2	TGTGCCAGCAGCCAAGGGAGGACACTTAACTATGGCTACACCTTC	CASSQGRTLNYGYTF
TRBV20-1	-	-	TRBJ1-4	TGCAGTGCTAGTTTACCACCCCGCAATGAAAAACTGTTTTTT	CSASLPPRNEKLFF
TRBV29-1	-	-	TRBJ2-3	TGCAGCGTTGAAGTGGGGGGCCTCGGAGATACGCAGTATTTT	CSVEVGGLGDTQYF
TRBV6-5	-	-	TRBJ1-1	TGTGCCAGCAGTTTCGCGCTCGAACAGGGGAACACTGAAGCTTTCTTT	CASSFALEQGNTEAFF
TRBV18	-	-	TRBJ2-7	TGTGCCAGCTCACTCTCCCAGGGTGTAGTACCTGACGAGCAGTACTTC	CASSLSQGVVPDEQYF
TRBV27	TRBD1	-	TRBJ1-1	TGTGCCAGCTTGGACAGGGGGATGAACACTGAAGCTTTCTTT	CASLDRGMNTEAFF
TRBV7-8	TRBD1	-	TRBJ2-3	TGTGCCAGCAGCCCAGGACAGGGCCTTAGCACAGATACGCAGTATTTT	CASSPGQGLSTDTQYF
TRBV27	-	-	TRBJ2-3	TGTGCCAGCAGTATCCTTAGGGGACCTTTCACAGATACGCAGTATTTT	CASSILRGPFTDTQYF
TRBV18	TRBD1	once	TRBJ2-1	TGTGCCAGCTCCGGACAGGTATACAATGAGCAGTTCTTC	CASSGQVYNEQFF
TRBV7-9	-	-	TRBJ2-2	TGTGCCAGCAGCTTAGCTCCGGGACTCGACTACACCGGGGAGCTGTTTTTT	CASSLAPGLDYTGELFF
TRBV19	-	-	TRBJ1-5	TGTGCCAGTAGTTCCCGGGACCACAATCAGCCCCAGCATTTT	CASSSRDHNQPQHF
TRBV7-9	-	once	TRBJ2-3	TGTGCCAGCAGCACCCGCCCGGGGAATCAGTATTTT	CASSTRPGNQYF
TRBV19	TRBD2	-	TRBJ2-1	TGTGCCAGTAGTATAGCCGCCCTTCTAGCGGGGGGGGCCAATGAGCAGTTCTTC	CASSIAALLAGGANEQFF
TRBV28	TRBD2	-	TRBJ2-3	TGTGCCAGCAGTTCCGGTGCGGGGGGGCGGAAAGATACGCAGTATTTT	CASSSGAGGRKDTQYF
TRBV12-5	-	-	TRBJ1-5	TGTGCTAGTGGGGACGACTTGGGCAATCAGCCCCAGCATTTT	CASGDDLGNQPQHF
TRBV24-1	-	once	TRBJ2-1	TGTGCCACCAGTGATCCGCGAGTTACAGGGAATGAGCAGTTCTTC	CATSDPRVTGNEQFF
TRBV7-9	TRBD1	few	TRBJ2-6	TGTGCCAGCAGCTTGGGGCAGGGGGCGCCTGGGGCCAACGTCCTGACTTTC	CASSLGQGAPGANVLTF
TRBV4-1	-	-	TRBJ1-5	TGCGCCAGCAGCCAAGAGGGGTTGGGTCAGCCCCAGCATTTT	CASSQEGLGQPQHF
TRBV9	-	-	TRBJ2-7	TGTGCCAGCGGCCCACAGGGAACCTACGAGCAGTACTTC	CASGPQGTYEQYF
TRBV5-1	-	-	TRBJ2-5	TGCGCCAGCAGCGGGGAGACCCAGTACTTC	CASSGETQYF
TRBV5-1	-	once	TRBJ2-3	TGCGCCAGCAGCTTGAACCGGGACGGCACAGATACGCAGTATTTT	CASSLNRDGTDTQYF
TRBV2	TRBD1	-	TRBJ1-6	TGTGCCAGCAGTCGTACGGGACAGGAGGGAGCCCTCCACTTT	CASSRTGQEGALHF
TRBV2	TRBD1	-	TRBJ1-5	TGTGCCAGCAGCATGGGACAGGGGGCTCAGCCCCAGCATTTT	CASSMGQGAQPQHF
TRBV29-1	TRBD1	once	TRBJ2-7	TGCAGCGTTGAAGGGAGGGGACAGGGGATTCCCTACGAGCAGTACTTC	CSVEGRGQGIPYEQYF
TRBV6-5	-	-	TRBJ1-1	TGTGCCAGCAGTTTTCCAGGGTACACTGAAGCTTTCTTT	CASSFPGYTEAFF
TRBV11-2	-	-	TRBJ1-1	TGTGCCAGCAGCTTAGAAGGGGCAGCCTACGGGAACACTGAAGCTTTCTTT	CASSLEGAAYGNTEAFF
TRBV12-3/TRBV12-4	-	once	TRBJ2-7	TGTGCCAGCAGTTTGCAGGGGTACGAGCAGTACTTC	CASSLQGYEQYF
TRBV9	-	-	TRBJ1-6	TGTGCCAGCAGCGTAGGCCCGAGAGGGGATAATTCACCCCTCCACTTT	CASSVGPRGDNSPLHF
TRBV5-1	TRBD1	-	TRBJ1-5	TGCGCCAGCAGCCCCAGGGGGGCCTACAATCAGCCCCAGCATTTT	CASSPRGAYNQPQHF
TRBV30	-	-	TRBJ1-2	TGTGCCTGGAGTGGGGCAGCATGGGGCAACTATGGCTACACCTTC	CAWSGAAWGNYGYTF
TRBV2	-	-	TRBJ1-1	TGTGCCAGCATCCCAGAAACGAACACTGAAGCTTTCTTT	CASIPETNTEAFF
TRBV4-1	TRBD1	-	TRBJ2-2	TGCGCCAGCAGCCAAGAAACAGGGGCGAACACCGGGGAGCTGTTTTTT	CASSQETGANTGELFF
TRBV27	-	-	TRBJ2-2	TGTGCCAGCAGTTCTCCAGGGGACACCGGGGAGCTGTTTTTT	CASSSPGDTGELFF
TRBV11-2	-	-	TRBJ2-7	TGTGCCAGCAGCTTAGACGGGCTACCCTACGAGCAGTACTTC	CASSLDGLPYEQYF
TRBV3-1/TRBV3-2	TRBD2	once	TRBJ2-1	TGTGCCAGCAGCCAAGACAGCGGGGCCTACAATGAGCAGTTCTTC	CASSQDSGAYNEQFF
TRBV24-1	-	-	TRBJ2-3	TGTGCCACCAGTGGGCGGGGCCCCACAGATACGCAGTATTTT	CATSGRGPTDTQYF
TRBV6-1	TRBD1	-	TRBJ1-1	TGTGCCAGCAGTGGGACAGGGCGATACCTTGATGGCACTGAAGCTTTCTTT	CASSGTGRYLDGTEAFF
TRBV19	-	-	TRBJ2-1	TGTGCCAGTAGTAGCCACAGTGGACCCTCCTACAATGAGCAGTTCTTC	CASSSHSGPSYNEQFF
TRBV5-8	-	once	TRBJ2-3	TGTGCCAGCAGCTTGTGGCAGGGGAGCACAGATACGCAGTATTTT	CASSLWQGSTDTQYF
TRBV2	-	-	TRBJ2-7	TGTGCCAGCAGTGAGGCAGGGCTAACCTCCTACGAGCAGTACTTC	CASSEAGLTSYEQYF
TRBV29-1	-	-	TRBJ1-1	TGCAGCGTTGGAGAGGGAGGGGACACTGAAGCTTTCTTT	CSVGEGGDTEAFF
TRBV5-5	-	-	TRBJ2-3	TGTGCCAGCAGTCGGGCCTCCGTCAGGTCAGATACGCAGTATTTT	CASSRASVRSDTQYF
TRBV29-1	TRBD2	once	TRBJ2-3	TGCAGCGTTCAGGGGACTAGTACGCAGTATTTT	CSVQGTSTQYF
TRBV6-1	TRBD1	-	TRBJ1-2	TGTGCCAGCAGTGAACTCGGGGACAGTTCCTATGGCTACACCTTC	CASSELGDSSYGYTF
TRBV7-2	-	few	TRBJ1-1	TGTGCCAGCAGCTTAGCGCCCGTAATGAACACTGAAGCTTTCTTT	CASSLAPVMNTEAFF
TRBV4-1	TRBD1	-	TRBJ1-1	TGCGCCAGCAGCCCGGGACAGGGCGTCGTACGAAGTGAAGCTTTCTTT	CASSPGQGVVRSEAFF
TRBV18	-	once	TRBJ2-1	TGTGCCAGCGCGACCATTGGAAATGAGCAGTTCTTC	CASATIGNEQFF
TRBV6-5	TRBD2	-	TRBJ2-1	TGTGCCAGCAGCACTAGCGGGCCGGGGGCCAATGAGCAGTTCTTC	CASSTSGPGANEQFF
TRBV30	-	once	TRBJ1-3	TGTGCCTGGAGTGACGGCGGAAACACCATATATTTT	CAWSDGGNTIYF
TRBV11-3	-	-	TRBJ1-5	TGTGCCAGCAGCTTAGTCTGGGGAATAACTACCCATCCCAATCAGCCCCAGCATTTT	CASSLVWGITTHPNQPQHF
TRBV11-2	-	-	TRBJ1-3	TGTGCCAGCAGCCGAGCGCGGGGGAACTCTGGAAACACCATATATTTT	CASSRARGNSGNTIYF
TRBV5-8	TRBD1	once	TRBJ2-3	TGTGCCAGCAGCTTGCAGGGGGTGTTGGACGTTAAGCAGTATTTT	CASSLQGVLDVKQYF
TRBV20-1	-	-	TRBJ1-1	TGCAGTGCTAGTAATAGGGGTCGGGGTACTGAAGCTTTCTTT	CSASNRGRGTEAFF